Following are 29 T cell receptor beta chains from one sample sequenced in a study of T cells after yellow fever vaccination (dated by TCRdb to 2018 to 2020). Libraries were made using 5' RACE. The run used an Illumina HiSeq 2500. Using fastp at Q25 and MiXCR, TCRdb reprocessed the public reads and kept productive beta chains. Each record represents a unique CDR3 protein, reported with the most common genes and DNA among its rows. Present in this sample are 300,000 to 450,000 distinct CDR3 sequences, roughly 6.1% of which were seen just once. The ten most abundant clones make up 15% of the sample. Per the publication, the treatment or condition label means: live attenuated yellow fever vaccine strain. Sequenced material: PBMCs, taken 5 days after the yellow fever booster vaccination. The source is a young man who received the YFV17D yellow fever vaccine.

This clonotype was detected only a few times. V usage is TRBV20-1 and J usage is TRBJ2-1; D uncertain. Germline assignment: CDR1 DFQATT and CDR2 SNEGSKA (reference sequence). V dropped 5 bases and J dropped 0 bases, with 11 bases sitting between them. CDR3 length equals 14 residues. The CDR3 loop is CSAEVESSYNEQFF. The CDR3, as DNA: TGCAGTGCTGAAGTCGAGAGCTCCTACAATGAGCAGTTCTTC.

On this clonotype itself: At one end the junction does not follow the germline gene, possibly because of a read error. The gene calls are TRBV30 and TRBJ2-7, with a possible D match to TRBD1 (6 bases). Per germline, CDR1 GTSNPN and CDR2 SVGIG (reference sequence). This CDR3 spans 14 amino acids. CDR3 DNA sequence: TGTGCCTGGAGCCGGGACAACCAACCCTACGAGCTGTACTTC. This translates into CAWSRDNQPYELYF.

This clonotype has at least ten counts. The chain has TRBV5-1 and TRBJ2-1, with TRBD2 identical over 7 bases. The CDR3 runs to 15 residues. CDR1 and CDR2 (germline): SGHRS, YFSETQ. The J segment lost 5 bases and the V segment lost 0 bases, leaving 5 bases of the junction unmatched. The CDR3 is CASSLVASGNNEQFF. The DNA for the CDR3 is TGCGCCAGCAGCTTGGTGGCTAGCGGAAACAATGAGCAGTTCTTC.

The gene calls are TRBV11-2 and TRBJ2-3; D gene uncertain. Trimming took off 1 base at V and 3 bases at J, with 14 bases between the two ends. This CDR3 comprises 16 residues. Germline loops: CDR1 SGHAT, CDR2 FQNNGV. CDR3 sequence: CASSLGAARETDTQYF. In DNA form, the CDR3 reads TGTGCCAGCAGCTTAGGGGCAGCGCGAGAGACAGATACGCAGTATTTT.

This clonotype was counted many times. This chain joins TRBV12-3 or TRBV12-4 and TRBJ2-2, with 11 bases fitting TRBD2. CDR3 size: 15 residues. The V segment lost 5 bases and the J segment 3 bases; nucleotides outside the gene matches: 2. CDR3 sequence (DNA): TGTGCCAGCAGTCGGACTAGCGGGTACACCGGGGAGCTGTTTTTT. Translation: CASSRTSGYTGELFF.

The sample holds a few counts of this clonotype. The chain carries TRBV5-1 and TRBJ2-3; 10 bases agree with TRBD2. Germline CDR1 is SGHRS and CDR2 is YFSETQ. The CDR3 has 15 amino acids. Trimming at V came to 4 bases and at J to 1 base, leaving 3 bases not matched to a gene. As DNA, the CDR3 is TGCGCCAGCAGCAAAGGGACTAGCGGCACAGATACGCAGTATTTT. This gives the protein CASSKGTSGTDTQYF.

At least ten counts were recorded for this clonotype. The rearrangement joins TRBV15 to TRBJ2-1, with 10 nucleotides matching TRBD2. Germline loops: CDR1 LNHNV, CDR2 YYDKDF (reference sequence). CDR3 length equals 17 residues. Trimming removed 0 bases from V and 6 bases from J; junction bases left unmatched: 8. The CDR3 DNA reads TGTGCCACCAGCAGAGACCGCCTAGCGGGGGCCTCCAATGAGCAGTTCTTC. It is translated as CATSRDRLAGASNEQFF.

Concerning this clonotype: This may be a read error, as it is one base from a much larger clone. CDR3: CASSLGQEGVGQFF. CDR3 sequence (DNA): TGCGCCAGCAGCTTGGGACAAGAGGGAGTCGGGCAGTTCTTC. The chain couples TRBV5-1 to TRBJ2-1, with D tentatively TRBD2 (5 bases). There are 14 residues in the CDR3. Trimming took 0 bases from V and 12 from J, leaving 16 bases between them. CDR1 and CDR2 from the germline V gene are SGHRS and YFSETQ.

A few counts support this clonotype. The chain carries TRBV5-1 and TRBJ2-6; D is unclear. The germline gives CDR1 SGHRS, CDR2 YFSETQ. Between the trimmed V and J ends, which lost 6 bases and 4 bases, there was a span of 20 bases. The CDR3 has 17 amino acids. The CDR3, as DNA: TGCGCCAGCAACACCCCTTCCGTCGAGAACGGGGCCAACGTCCTGACTTTC. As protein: CASNTPSVENGANVLTF.

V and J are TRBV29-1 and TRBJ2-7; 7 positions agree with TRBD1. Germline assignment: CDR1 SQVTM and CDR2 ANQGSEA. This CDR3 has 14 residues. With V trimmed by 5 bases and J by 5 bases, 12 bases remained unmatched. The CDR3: CSVSRDRATHEQYF. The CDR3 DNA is TGCAGCGTTTCCCGAGACAGGGCGACGCACGAGCAGTACTTC.

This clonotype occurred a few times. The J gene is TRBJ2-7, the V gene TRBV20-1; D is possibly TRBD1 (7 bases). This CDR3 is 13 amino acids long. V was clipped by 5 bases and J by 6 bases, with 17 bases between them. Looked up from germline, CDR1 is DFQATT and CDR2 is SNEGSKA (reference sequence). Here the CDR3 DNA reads TGCAGTGCTTCCAGACAGGGAGGTGGCGAGCAGTACTTC. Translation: CSASRQGGGEQYF.

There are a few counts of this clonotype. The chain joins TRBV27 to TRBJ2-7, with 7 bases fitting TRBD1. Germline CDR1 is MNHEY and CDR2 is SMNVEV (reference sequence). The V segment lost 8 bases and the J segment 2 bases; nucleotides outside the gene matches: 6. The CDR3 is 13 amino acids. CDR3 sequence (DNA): TGTGCCAGCGGACCAGGGGGTCCCTACGAGCAGTACTTC. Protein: CASGPGGPYEQYF.

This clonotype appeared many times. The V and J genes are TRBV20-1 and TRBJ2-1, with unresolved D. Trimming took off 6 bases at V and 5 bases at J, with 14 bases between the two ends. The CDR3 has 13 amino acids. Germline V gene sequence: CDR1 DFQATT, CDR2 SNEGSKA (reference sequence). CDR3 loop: CSARSADHNEQFF. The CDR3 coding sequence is TGCAGTGCCCGCTCCGCGGACCACAATGAGCAGTTCTTC.

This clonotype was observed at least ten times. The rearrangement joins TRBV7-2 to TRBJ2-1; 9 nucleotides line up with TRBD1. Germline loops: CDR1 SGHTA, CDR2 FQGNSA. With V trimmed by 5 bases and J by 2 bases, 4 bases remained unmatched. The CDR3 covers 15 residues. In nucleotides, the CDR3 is TGTGCCAGCAGCCCGGACAGGGGAACCTACAATGAGCAGTTCTTC. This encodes CASSPDRGTYNEQFF.

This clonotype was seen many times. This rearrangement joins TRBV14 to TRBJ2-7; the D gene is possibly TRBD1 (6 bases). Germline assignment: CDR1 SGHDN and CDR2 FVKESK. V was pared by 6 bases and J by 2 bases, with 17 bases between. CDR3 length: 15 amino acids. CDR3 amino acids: CASRPAGTKTYEQYF. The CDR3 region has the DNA TGTGCCAGCAGACCCGCCGGGACAAAGACCTACGAGCAGTACTTC.

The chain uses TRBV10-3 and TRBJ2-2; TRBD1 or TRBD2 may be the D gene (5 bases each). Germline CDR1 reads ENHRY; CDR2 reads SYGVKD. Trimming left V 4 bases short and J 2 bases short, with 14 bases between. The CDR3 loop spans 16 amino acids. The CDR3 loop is CAISAMGTKNTGELFF. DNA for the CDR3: TGTGCCATCAGTGCTATGGGGACCAAAAACACCGGGGAGCTGTTTTTT.

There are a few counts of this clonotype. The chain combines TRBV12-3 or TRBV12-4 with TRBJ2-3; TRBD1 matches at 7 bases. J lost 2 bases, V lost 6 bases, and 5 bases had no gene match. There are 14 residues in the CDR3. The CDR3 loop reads CASSGTDNTDTQYF. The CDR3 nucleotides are TGTGCCAGCAGCGGGACAGATAACACAGATACGCAGTATTTT.

The CDR3 nucleotides read TGCGCCAGCAGCCGATTGACAGGGGATACGCAGTATTTT. Its protein product is CASSRLTGDTQYF. V and J are TRBV4-3 and TRBJ2-3; 7 positions match TRBD1. The J segment lost 6 bases and the V segment lost 4 bases, leaving 4 bases of the junction unmatched. Germline lookup yields CDR1 LGHNA and CDR2 YSLEER. The CDR3 extends over 13 amino acids.

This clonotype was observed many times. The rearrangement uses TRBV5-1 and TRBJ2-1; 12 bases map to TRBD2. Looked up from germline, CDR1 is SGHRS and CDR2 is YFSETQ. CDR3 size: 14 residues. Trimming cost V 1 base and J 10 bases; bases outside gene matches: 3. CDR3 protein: CASSLTSGRREQFF. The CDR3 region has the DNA TGCGCCAGCAGCTTGACTAGCGGGAGGCGAGAGCAGTTCTTC.

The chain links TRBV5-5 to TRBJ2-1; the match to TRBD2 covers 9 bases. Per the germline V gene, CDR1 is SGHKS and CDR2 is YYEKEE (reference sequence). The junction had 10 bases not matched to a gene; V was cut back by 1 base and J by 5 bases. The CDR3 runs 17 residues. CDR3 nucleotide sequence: TGTGCCAGCAGCTTGACGGCGGGAGGGCGATGGGACAATGAGCAGTTCTTC. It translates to CASSLTAGGRWDNEQFF.

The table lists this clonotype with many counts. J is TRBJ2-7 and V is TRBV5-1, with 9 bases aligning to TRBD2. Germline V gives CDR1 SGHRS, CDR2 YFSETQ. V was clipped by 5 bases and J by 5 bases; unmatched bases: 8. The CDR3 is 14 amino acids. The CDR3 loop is CASRSAGGPHEQYF. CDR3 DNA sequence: TGCGCCAGCAGATCAGCGGGAGGACCCCACGAGCAGTACTTC.

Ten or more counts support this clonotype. CDR3: CASSFGAFLAGDHEQYF. DNA for the CDR3: TGCGCCAGCAGCTTTGGTGCGTTTCTAGCGGGAGACCACGAGCAGTACTTC. The V gene is TRBV5-1, the J gene TRBJ2-7, with TRBD2 identical over 10 bases. The CDR3 is 17 residues long. V shed 2 bases, J shed 5 bases, and the junction held 13 bases outside the gene matches. Germline lookup yields CDR1 SGHRS and CDR2 YFSETQ.

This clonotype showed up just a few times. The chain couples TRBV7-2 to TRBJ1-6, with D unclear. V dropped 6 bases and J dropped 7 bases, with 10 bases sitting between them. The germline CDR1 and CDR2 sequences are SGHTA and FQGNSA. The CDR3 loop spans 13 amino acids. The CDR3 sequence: CASSPYINSPLHF. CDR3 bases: TGTGCCAGCAGTCCTTACATCAATTCACCCCTCCACTTT. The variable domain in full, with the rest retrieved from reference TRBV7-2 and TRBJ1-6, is GAGVSQSPSNKVTEKGKDVELRCDPISGHTALYWYRQSLGQGLEFLIYFQGNSAPDKSGLPSDRFSAERTGGSVSTLTIQRTQQEDSAVYLCASSPYINSPLHFGNGTRLTVT.

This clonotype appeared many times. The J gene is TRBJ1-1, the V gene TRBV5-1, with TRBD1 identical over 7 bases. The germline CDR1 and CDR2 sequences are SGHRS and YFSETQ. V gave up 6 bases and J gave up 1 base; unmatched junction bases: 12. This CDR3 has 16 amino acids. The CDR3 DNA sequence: TGCGCCAGCACCCGGACAGGAACCCTGGGGAACACTGAAGCTTTCTTT. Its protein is CASTRTGTLGNTEAFF.

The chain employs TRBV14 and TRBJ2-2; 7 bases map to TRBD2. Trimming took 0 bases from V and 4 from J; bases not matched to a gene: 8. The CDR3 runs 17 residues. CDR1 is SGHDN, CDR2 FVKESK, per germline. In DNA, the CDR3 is TGTGCCAGCAGCCAAGAGGGCAGCGGGACGGGCACCGGGGAGCTGTTTTTT. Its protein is CASSQEGSGTGTGELFF. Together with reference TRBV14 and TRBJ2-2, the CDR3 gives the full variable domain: EAGVTQFPSHSVIEKGQTVTLRCDPISGHDNLYWYRRVMGKEIKFLLHFVKESKQDESGMPNNRFLAERTGGTYSTLKVQPAELEDSGVYFCASSQEGSGTGTGELFFGEGSRLTVL.

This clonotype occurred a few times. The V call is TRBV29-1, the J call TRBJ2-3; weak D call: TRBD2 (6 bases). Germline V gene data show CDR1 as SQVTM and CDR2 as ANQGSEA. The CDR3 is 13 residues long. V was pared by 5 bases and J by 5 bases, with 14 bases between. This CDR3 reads CSVPGSQGDTQYF. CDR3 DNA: TGCAGCGTTCCCGGGAGCCAGGGAGATACGCAGTATTTT.

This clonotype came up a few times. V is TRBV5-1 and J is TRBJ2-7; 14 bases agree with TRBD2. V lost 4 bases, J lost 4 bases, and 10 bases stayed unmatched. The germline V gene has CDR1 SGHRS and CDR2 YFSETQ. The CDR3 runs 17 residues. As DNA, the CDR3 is TGCGCCAGCAGCGACGAGGGACTAGCGGGAGTTGGGTACGAGCAGTACTTC. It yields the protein CASSDEGLAGVGYEQYF.

The chain's CDR3 is CSVNRQGADYEQYF. CDR3 nucleotides: TGCAGCGTCAATAGACAGGGGGCTGACTACGAGCAGTACTTC. The rearrangement uses TRBV29-1 and TRBJ2-7; the match to TRBD1 covers 10 bases. The germline V gene encodes CDR1 SQVTM and CDR2 ANQGSEA. J gave up 3 bases and V 6 bases, and 8 bases lay outside the gene matches. The CDR3 extends over 14 amino acids.

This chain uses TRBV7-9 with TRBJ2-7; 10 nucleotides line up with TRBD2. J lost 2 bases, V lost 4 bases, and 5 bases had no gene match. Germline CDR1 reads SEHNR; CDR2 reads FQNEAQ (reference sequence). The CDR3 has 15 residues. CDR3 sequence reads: CASSSLAGVTYEQYF. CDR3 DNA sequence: TGTGCCAGCAGCTCCCTAGCGGGAGTTACCTACGAGCAGTACTTC.